A selection of T cell receptor beta chains follows, all from one sample in a study of blood T cell repertoires in COVID-19. TCRdb's copy holds only in-frame clones and misses some; the assay was immunoSEQ multiplex PCR. The sample includes some 150,000 clones, 85% of them seen just once. Input material: peripheral blood. The receptor set was obtained from a man aged 40-49 years with acute or convalescent COVID-19. The CDR3 runs from the conserved cysteine through the conserved F or W. D genes are given only for firm matches. Where a row states a size, it is once, few, many or the class of an expanded clone; other rows omit it.

clone size: -
CDR3 length: 18
V gene: TRBV11-3
J gene: TRBJ2-1
D gene: TRBD2
CDR3 DNA: TGTGCCAGCAGCTTAGTTGTCGCTAGCGGGGGATCGCCGTATGAGCAGTTCTTC
CDR3 protein: CASSLVVASGGSPYEQFF

clone size: -
CDR3 length: 15
V gene: TRBV7-9
J gene: TRBJ2-7
D gene: -
CDR3 DNA: TGTGCCAGCAGCTCCCCCGTGACCCGGGAAGACGAGCAGTACTTC
CDR3 protein: CASSSPVTREDEQYF

clone size: -
CDR3 length: 14
V gene: TRBV30
J gene: TRBJ1-1
D gene: -
CDR3 DNA: TGTGCCTGGAGTGTTCCCGGACACCGCACTGAAGCTTTCTTT
CDR3 protein: CAWSVPGHRTEAFF

clone size: once
CDR3 length: 15
V gene: TRBV6-6
J gene: TRBJ1-5
D gene: TRBD1
CDR3 DNA: TGTGCCAGCACCAAAAGTGGGACAGCTAATCAGCCCCAGCATTTT
CDR3 protein: CASTKSGTANQPQHF

clone size: -
CDR3 length: 13
V gene: TRBV6-5
J gene: TRBJ1-2
D gene: -
CDR3 DNA: TGTGCCAGCAGGTCCCGGGGGGACTATGGCTACACCTTC
CDR3 protein: CASRSRGDYGYTF

clone size: -
CDR3 length: 17
V gene: TRBV27
J gene: TRBJ2-6
D gene: TRBD1
CDR3 DNA: TGTGCCAGCAGTTTAGGGACAGGGGGCTTTGGGGCCAACGTCCTGACTTTC
CDR3 protein: CASSLGTGGFGANVLTF

clone size: few
CDR3 length: 17
V gene: TRBV10-3
J gene: TRBJ1-1
D gene: -
CDR3 DNA: TGTGCCATCAGTGAGTCGGGCCAGAACCCCATGAACACTGAAGCTTTCTTT
CDR3 protein: CAISESGQNPMNTEAFF

clone size: -
CDR3 length: 15
V gene: TRBV7-9
J gene: TRBJ1-6
D gene: TRBD1
CDR3 DNA: TGTGCCAGCAGCCAGGTGGAGGGGGCGAGTTCACCCCTCCACTTT
CDR3 protein: CASSQVEGASSPLHF

clone size: few
CDR3 length: 18
V gene: TRBV5-6
J gene: TRBJ1-3
D gene: TRBD1
CDR3 DNA: TGTGCCAGCAGCTTGATAGCAGGGGGCTTCAGCTCTGGAAACACCATATATTTT
CDR3 protein: CASSLIAGGFSSGNTIYF

clone size: -
CDR3 length: 14
V gene: TRBV15
J gene: TRBJ1-2
D gene: TRBD1
CDR3 DNA: TGTGCCACCAGCAGAGGGGGACAGAACTATGGCTACACCTTC
CDR3 protein: CATSRGGQNYGYTF

clone size: -
CDR3 length: 15
V gene: TRBV5-5
J gene: TRBJ1-4
D gene: TRBD1
CDR3 DNA: TGTGCCAGCAGCTTATGGGACAGGGATAATGAAAAACTGTTTTTT
CDR3 protein: CASSLWDRDNEKLFF

clone size: -
CDR3 length: 14
V gene: TRBV24-1
J gene: TRBJ1-6
D gene: -
CDR3 DNA: TGTGCCACCAGTGCATCCAGTACTAATTCACCCCTCCACTTT
CDR3 protein: CATSASSTNSPLHF

clone size: -
CDR3 length: 16
V gene: TRBV28
J gene: TRBJ2-3
D gene: TRBD1
CDR3 DNA: TGTGCCAGCACTCGACGGACAGGGTCCAACACAGATACGCAGTATTTT
CDR3 protein: CASTRRTGSNTDTQYF

clone size: -
CDR3 length: 17
V gene: TRBV3-1/TRBV3-2
J gene: TRBJ2-3
D gene: TRBD2
CDR3 DNA: TGTGCCAGCAGCCATCAGGGACGAGCGGGGGGCACAGATACGCAGTATTTT
CDR3 protein: CASSHQGRAGGTDTQYF

clone size: -
CDR3 length: 14
V gene: TRBV5-1
J gene: TRBJ1-1
D gene: -
CDR3 DNA: TGCGCCAGCAGCTCCGACAGCTTGAACACTGAAGCTTTCTTT
CDR3 protein: CASSSDSLNTEAFF

clone size: -
CDR3 length: 14
V gene: TRBV19
J gene: TRBJ1-1
D gene: TRBD1
CDR3 DNA: TGTGCCAGTAGTCCTATCCGGGACAGGGGGGTAGCTTTCTTT
CDR3 protein: CASSPIRDRGVAFF

clone size: -
CDR3 length: 14
V gene: TRBV7-2
J gene: TRBJ1-2
D gene: -
CDR3 DNA: TGTGCCAGCAGCTTACAAGAGATTAACTATGGCTACACCTTC
CDR3 protein: CASSLQEINYGYTF

clone size: -
CDR3 length: 14
V gene: TRBV4-1
J gene: TRBJ1-1
D gene: -
CDR3 DNA: TGCGCCAGCAGCCTGCTCGAGCGGAACACTGAAGCTTTCTTT
CDR3 protein: CASSLLERNTEAFF

clone size: -
CDR3 length: 13
V gene: TRBV12-3/TRBV12-4
J gene: TRBJ1-5
D gene: TRBD1
CDR3 DNA: TGTGCCAGCAGCGGGACAGACAATCAGCCCCAGCATTTT
CDR3 protein: CASSGTDNQPQHF

clone size: -
CDR3 length: 16
V gene: TRBV9
J gene: TRBJ2-7
D gene: -
CDR3 DNA: TGTGCCAGCAGCGCGGGGTTCCGGGAAACATGGGTGGAGCAGTACTTC
CDR3 protein: CASSAGFRETWVEQYF

clone size: -
CDR3 length: 15
V gene: TRBV28
J gene: TRBJ2-7
D gene: TRBD1
CDR3 DNA: TGTGCCAGTCATCATGCGGGACAGGTTTCCTACGAGCAGTACTTC
CDR3 protein: CASHHAGQVSYEQYF

clone size: -
CDR3 length: 14
V gene: TRBV6-5
J gene: TRBJ2-3
D gene: -
CDR3 DNA: TGTGCCAGCAGCTCCCAGTCCGGGACAGATACGCAGTATTTT
CDR3 protein: CASSSQSGTDTQYF

clone size: -
CDR3 length: 16
V gene: TRBV24-1
J gene: TRBJ2-2
D gene: -
CDR3 DNA: TGTGCCACCAGTGACCGGACAGCCCAGGACACCGGGGAGCTGTTTTTT
CDR3 protein: CATSDRTAQDTGELFF

clone size: -
CDR3 length: 14
V gene: TRBV6-6
J gene: TRBJ2-7
D gene: -
CDR3 DNA: TGTGCCAGCAGTTTATACAGAGACTCCTACGAGCAGTACTTC
CDR3 protein: CASSLYRDSYEQYF

clone size: -
CDR3 length: 17
V gene: TRBV7-6
J gene: TRBJ1-6
D gene: TRBD1
CDR3 DNA: TGTGCCAGCAGCTCTAACCCGGGACAGGGGGGGAATTCACCCCTCCACTTT
CDR3 protein: CASSSNPGQGGNSPLHF

clone size: -
CDR3 length: 17
V gene: TRBV3-1/TRBV3-2
J gene: TRBJ2-1
D gene: TRBD2
CDR3 DNA: TGTGCCAGCAGCCAAGGTACTAGCGGGGGCTTAATCAATGAGCAGTTCTTC
CDR3 protein: CASSQGTSGGLINEQFF

clone size: -
CDR3 length: 15
V gene: TRBV12-5
J gene: TRBJ1-1
D gene: TRBD1
CDR3 DNA: TGTGCTAGTGGTGGGGACAGGGGGCGTGGAACTGAAGCTTTCTTT
CDR3 protein: CASGGDRGRGTEAFF

clone size: -
CDR3 length: 14
V gene: TRBV6-1
J gene: TRBJ2-3
D gene: TRBD2
CDR3 DNA: TGTGCCAGCAGTGATAGCGGGACGACAGATACGCAGTATTTT
CDR3 protein: CASSDSGTTDTQYF

clone size: -
CDR3 length: 14
V gene: TRBV6-5
J gene: TRBJ1-2
D gene: TRBD1
CDR3 DNA: TGTGCCAGCAGCCCCACCCCTCCAGGGGGCGGCTACACCTTC
CDR3 protein: CASSPTPPGGGYTF

clone size: -
CDR3 length: 17
V gene: TRBV7-2
J gene: TRBJ2-7
D gene: TRBD2
CDR3 DNA: TGTGCCAGCAGCTTAGGAGTTCTAGCGGACCAAACCTACGAGCAGTACTTC
CDR3 protein: CASSLGVLADQTYEQYF

clone size: -
CDR3 length: 14
V gene: TRBV27
J gene: TRBJ2-7
D gene: -
CDR3 DNA: TGTGCCAGCAGTCCACTCCCGACGGGCTACGAGCAGTACTTC
CDR3 protein: CASSPLPTGYEQYF

clone size: -
CDR3 length: 13
V gene: TRBV10-2
J gene: TRBJ1-4
D gene: TRBD1
CDR3 DNA: TGCGCCAGCAGTGGCCTACAGGGGGAAAAACTGTTTTTT
CDR3 protein: CASSGLQGEKLFF

clone size: -
CDR3 length: 13
V gene: TRBV19
J gene: TRBJ1-2
D gene: -
CDR3 DNA: TGTGCCAGTAGTATAATCTCCAGTTATGGCTACACCTTC
CDR3 protein: CASSIISSYGYTF

clone size: -
CDR3 length: 14
V gene: TRBV6-1
J gene: TRBJ1-4
D gene: -
CDR3 DNA: TGTGCCAGCAGTGACCGGAAGGGGTATGAAAAACTGTTTTTT
CDR3 protein: CASSDRKGYEKLFF

clone size: few
CDR3 length: 17
V gene: TRBV4-1
J gene: TRBJ2-5
D gene: TRBD2
CDR3 DNA: TGCGCCAGCAGCCAAGGTTGGCGAGCGGGGGTGGAAGAGACCCAGTACTTC
CDR3 protein: CASSQGWRAGVEETQYF

clone size: -
CDR3 length: 15
V gene: TRBV2
J gene: TRBJ1-1
D gene: -
CDR3 DNA: TGTGCCAGCACGCAGGAAACCCTAATGAACACTGAAGCTTTCTTT
CDR3 protein: CASTQETLMNTEAFF

clone size: -
CDR3 length: 13
V gene: TRBV10-3
J gene: TRBJ1-2
D gene: -
CDR3 DNA: TGTGCCATCAGCCCCGACCTGCTAGCTGGCTACACCTTC
CDR3 protein: CAISPDLLAGYTF

clone size: -
CDR3 length: 16
V gene: TRBV6-1
J gene: TRBJ2-1
D gene: TRBD2
CDR3 DNA: TGTGCCAGCAGTGAAAGGGGACTAGCGGGGGCGGATGAGCAGTTCTTC
CDR3 protein: CASSERGLAGADEQFF

clone size: -
CDR3 length: 14
V gene: TRBV5-6
J gene: TRBJ1-2
D gene: TRBD1
CDR3 DNA: TGTGCCAGCAGCTTGACAGGGGAAGGCTATGGCTACACCTTC
CDR3 protein: CASSLTGEGYGYTF

clone size: -
CDR3 length: 14
V gene: TRBV5-6
J gene: TRBJ1-1
D gene: TRBD1
CDR3 DNA: TGTGCCAGCAGCTGGACAGGACCGAACACTGAAGCTTTCTTT
CDR3 protein: CASSWTGPNTEAFF

clone size: -
CDR3 length: 12
V gene: TRBV6-5
J gene: TRBJ2-2
D gene: -
CDR3 DNA: TGTGCCAGCAGTTACTTCGGGGAGGAGCTGTTTTTT
CDR3 protein: CASSYFGEELFF

clone size: -
CDR3 length: 15
V gene: TRBV5-1
J gene: TRBJ2-1
D gene: TRBD2
CDR3 DNA: TGCGCCAGCAGCGATACCCTAGCGGGGGGAGGAGAGCAGTTCTTC
CDR3 protein: CASSDTLAGGGEQFF

clone size: -
CDR3 length: 15
V gene: TRBV5-1
J gene: TRBJ2-7
D gene: TRBD2
CDR3 DNA: TGCGCCAGCAGCCAATCTAGCGGGGGGGCTTACGAGCAGTACTTC
CDR3 protein: CASSQSSGGAYEQYF

clone size: few
CDR3 length: 16
V gene: TRBV23-1
J gene: TRBJ2-2
D gene: -
CDR3 DNA: TGCGCCAGCAGTCTATTGGACAGCAGGTTAACCGGGGAGCTGTTTTTT
CDR3 protein: CASSLLDSRLTGELFF

clone size: -
CDR3 length: 15
V gene: TRBV6-5
J gene: TRBJ2-3
D gene: TRBD2
CDR3 DNA: TGTGCCAGCAGGACTGGACTAGCGGGGACAGATACGCAGTATTTT
CDR3 protein: CASRTGLAGTDTQYF

clone size: -
CDR3 length: 15
V gene: TRBV6-1
J gene: TRBJ2-7
D gene: -
CDR3 DNA: TGTGCCAGCAGTGAAACCGGGGGTTGGAACTACGAGCAGTACTTC
CDR3 protein: CASSETGGWNYEQYF